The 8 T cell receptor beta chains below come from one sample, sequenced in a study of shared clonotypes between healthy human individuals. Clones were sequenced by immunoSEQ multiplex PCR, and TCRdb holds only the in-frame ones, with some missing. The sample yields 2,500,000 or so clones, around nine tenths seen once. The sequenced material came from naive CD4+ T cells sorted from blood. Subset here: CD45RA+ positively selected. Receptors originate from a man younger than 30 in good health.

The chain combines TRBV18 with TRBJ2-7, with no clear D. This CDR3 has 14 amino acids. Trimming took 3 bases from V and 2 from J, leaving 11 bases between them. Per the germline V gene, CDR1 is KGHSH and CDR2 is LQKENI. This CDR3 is CASSPSAATYEQYF. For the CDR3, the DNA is TGTGCCAGCTCACCGTCCGCAGCAACCTACGAGCAGTACTTC.

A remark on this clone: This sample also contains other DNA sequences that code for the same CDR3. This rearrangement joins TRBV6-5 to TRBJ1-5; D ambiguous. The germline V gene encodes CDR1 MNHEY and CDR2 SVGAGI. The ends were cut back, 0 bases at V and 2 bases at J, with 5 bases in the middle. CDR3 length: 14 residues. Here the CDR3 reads CASSYSVGNQPQHF. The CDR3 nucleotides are TGTGCCAGCAGTTACTCAGTGGGCAATCAGCCCCAGCATTTT.

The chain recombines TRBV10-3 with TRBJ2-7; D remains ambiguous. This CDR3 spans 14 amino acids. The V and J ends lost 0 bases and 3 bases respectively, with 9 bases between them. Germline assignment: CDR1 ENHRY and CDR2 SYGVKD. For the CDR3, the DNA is TGTGCCATCAGTGAGTCGGCAGGAATCTACGAGCAGTACTTC. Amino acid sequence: CAISESAGIYEQYF.

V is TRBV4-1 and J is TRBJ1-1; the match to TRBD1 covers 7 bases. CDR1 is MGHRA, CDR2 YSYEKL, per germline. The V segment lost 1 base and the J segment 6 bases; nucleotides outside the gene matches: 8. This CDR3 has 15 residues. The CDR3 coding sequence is TGCGCCAGCAGCCAAGGTACAGGGGTGCGGGCTGAAGCTTTCTTT. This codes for CASSQGTGVRAEAFF.

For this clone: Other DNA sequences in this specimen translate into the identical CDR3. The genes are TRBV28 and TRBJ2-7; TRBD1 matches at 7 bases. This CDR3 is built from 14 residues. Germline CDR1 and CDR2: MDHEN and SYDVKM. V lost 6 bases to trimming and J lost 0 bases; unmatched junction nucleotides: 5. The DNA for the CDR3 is TGTGCCAGCAGCCGACAGGGTCTCTCCTACGAGCAGTACTTC. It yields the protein CASSRQGLSYEQYF.

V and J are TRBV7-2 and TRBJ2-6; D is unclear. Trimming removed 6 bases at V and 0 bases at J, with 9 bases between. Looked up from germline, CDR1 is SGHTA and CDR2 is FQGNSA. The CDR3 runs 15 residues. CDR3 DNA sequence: TGTGCCAGCAGAACGGGCGGCTCTGGGGCCAACGTCCTGACTTTC. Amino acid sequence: CASRTGGSGANVLTF.

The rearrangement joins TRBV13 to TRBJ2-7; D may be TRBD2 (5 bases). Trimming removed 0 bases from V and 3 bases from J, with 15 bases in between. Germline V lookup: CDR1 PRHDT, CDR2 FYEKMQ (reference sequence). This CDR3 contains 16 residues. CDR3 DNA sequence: TGTGCCAGCAGCTTAGGTGCTAGGACGGGGAACTACGAGCAGTACTTC. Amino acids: CASSLGARTGNYEQYF.

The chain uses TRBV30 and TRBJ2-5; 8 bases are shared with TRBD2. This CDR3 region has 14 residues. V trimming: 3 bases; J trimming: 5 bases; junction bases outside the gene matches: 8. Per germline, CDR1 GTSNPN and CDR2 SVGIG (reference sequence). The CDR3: CAWSPGGVGETQYF. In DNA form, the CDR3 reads TGTGCCTGGAGCCCCGGGGGGGTCGGGGAGACCCAGTACTTC.